This T cell receptor beta chain came from a study of cytomegalovirus exposure and HLA in healthy donors. Overall study results and limits: The authors listed some 150 TCR beta chains as cytomegalovirus-associated. In vitro checks showed that a few CMV-associated chains really do target CMV antigens. It was reported that the classifier diagnosed cytomegalovirus status with high specificity and sensitivity in both the original and validation cohorts.

Trimming shortened V by 5 bases and J by 6 bases, and 6 bases separated the two germline ends. Germline V gene data show CDR1 as DFQATT and CDR2 as SNEGSKA (reference sequence). The CDR3 length is 10 residues. Using immunoSEQ multiplex PCR, the repertoire was profiled, and TCRdb retains in-frame clones only, with some absent. The sample yields about 160,000 clones, around nine tenths seen once. With regard to this clone: The target antigen is unknown.

The sample comprised PBMCs. The clonotype was recovered from a woman under 30 in good health and CMV-seropositive. The rearrangement links TRBV20-1 to TRBJ2-3; perhaps TRBD2 as D (6 bases). The chain's CDR3 is CSAGGDTQYF. CDR3 nucleotide sequence: TGCAGTGCTGGGGGGGATACGCAGTATTTT.